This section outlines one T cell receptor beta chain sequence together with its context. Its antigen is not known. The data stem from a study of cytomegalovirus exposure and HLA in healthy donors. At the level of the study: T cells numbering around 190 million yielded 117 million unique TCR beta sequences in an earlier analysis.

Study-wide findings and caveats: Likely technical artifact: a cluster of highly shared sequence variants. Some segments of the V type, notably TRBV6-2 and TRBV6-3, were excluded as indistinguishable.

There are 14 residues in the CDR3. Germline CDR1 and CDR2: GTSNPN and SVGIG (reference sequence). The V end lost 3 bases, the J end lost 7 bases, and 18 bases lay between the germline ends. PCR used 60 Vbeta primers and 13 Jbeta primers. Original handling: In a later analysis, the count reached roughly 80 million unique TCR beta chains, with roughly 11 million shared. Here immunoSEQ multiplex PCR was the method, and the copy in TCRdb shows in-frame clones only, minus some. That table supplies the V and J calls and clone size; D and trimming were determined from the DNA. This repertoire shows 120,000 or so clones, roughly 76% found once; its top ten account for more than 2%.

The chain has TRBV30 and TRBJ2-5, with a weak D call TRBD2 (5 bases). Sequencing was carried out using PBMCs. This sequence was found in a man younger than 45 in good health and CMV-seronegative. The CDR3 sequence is CAWSRGLGEGTQYF. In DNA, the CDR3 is TGTGCCTGGAGCCGAGGACTGGGAGAAGGGACCCAGTACTTC.